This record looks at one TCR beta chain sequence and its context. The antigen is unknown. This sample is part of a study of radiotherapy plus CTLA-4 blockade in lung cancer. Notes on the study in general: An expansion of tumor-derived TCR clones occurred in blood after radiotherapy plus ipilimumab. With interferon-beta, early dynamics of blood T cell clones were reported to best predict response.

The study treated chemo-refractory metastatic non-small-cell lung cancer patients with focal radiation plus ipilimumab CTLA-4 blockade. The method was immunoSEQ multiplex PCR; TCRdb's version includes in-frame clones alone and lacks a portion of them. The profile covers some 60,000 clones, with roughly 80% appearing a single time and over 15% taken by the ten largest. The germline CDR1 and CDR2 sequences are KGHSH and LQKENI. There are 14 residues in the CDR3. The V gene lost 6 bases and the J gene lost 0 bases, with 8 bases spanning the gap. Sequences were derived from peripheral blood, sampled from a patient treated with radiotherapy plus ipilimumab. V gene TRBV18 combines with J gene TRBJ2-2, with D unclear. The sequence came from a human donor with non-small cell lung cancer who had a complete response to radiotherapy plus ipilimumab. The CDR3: CASSRLTNTGELFF. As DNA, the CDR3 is TGTGCCAGCTCCAGGTTGACGAACACCGGGGAGCTGTTTTTT.